This is a list of T cell receptor beta chains from one sample in a study of blood T cell repertoires in COVID-19. Sequencing used immunoSEQ multiplex PCR; TCRdb keeps in-frame clones, though not all of them. The repertoire holds some 270,000 clones, with roughly 89% as singletons. Sequencing input: peripheral blood. These receptors all come from a woman aged 55 to 70 with COVID-19, enrolled during active disease. CDR3s include the opening cysteine and the closing phenylalanine or tryptophan. D genes are given only for firm matches. The size field is filled for only some rows; it gives once, few, many or a size class.

TGTGCCAGCAGCCCCGAGACAGGGGCGTCCGAAAAACTGTTTTTT CASSPETGASEKLFF TRBJ1-4 TRBD1 once TRBV7-8
TGTGCCAGCAGCTTAGACGGACAAAGCCAAGAGACCCAGTACTTC CASSLDGQSQETQYF TRBJ2-5 NA NA TRBV7-3
TGTGCCAGCAGTTTTTCGGCAGGGCCCTATGGCTACACCTTC CASSFSAGPYGYTF TRBJ1-2 NA NA TRBV27
TGTGCCAGCAGCGTAGGGGGACAGGCACTTGATACGCAGTATTTT CASSVGGQALDTQYF TRBJ2-3 TRBD1 NA TRBV9
TGTGCCAGCAGCTTAGCGGGGGGAAACTATGGCTACACCTTC CASSLAGGNYGYTF TRBJ1-2 NA NA TRBV7-2
TGTGCCAGCAGCTTAAGGACAGCCTACGAGCAGTACTTC CASSLRTAYEQYF TRBJ2-7 NA NA TRBV5-5
TGCGCCAGCAGCCAAGATGGGACTTCTGAAGCTTTCTTT CASSQDGTSEAFF TRBJ1-1 NA once TRBV4-1
TGTGCCAGCTCACCACGCCGGGGGAGCTCCTATAATTCACCCCTCCACTTT CASSPRRGSSYNSPLHF TRBJ1-6 NA NA TRBV18
TGCGCCAGCAGCCAGGCCGGGACAGGGTATTCAGATACGCAGTATTTT CASSQAGTGYSDTQYF TRBJ2-3 TRBD1 NA TRBV4-1
TGTGCCAGCAGGACCGGGACACTGAATTCACCCCTCCACTTT CASRTGTLNSPLHF TRBJ1-6 NA NA TRBV6-5
TGTGCCAGCAGCCGCCCCGGGGGGTTTGTAGCTTTCTTT CASSRPGGFVAFF TRBJ1-1 NA NA TRBV7-8
TGTGCCAGCTTGACAAGCCTTGATCAGCCCCAGCATTTT CASLTSLDQPQHF TRBJ1-5 NA NA TRBV18
TGTGCCATCAGTCAGGGTGAAAAACTGTTTTTT CAISQGEKLFF TRBJ1-4 NA NA TRBV10-3
TGTGCCAGCAGCTCCCGTCCTATGGGCAGGGATAATGAAAAACTGTTTTTT CASSSRPMGRDNEKLFF TRBJ1-4 NA NA TRBV7-8
TGCGCCAGCAGCCAATGGGACAGTGGGAATCAGCCCCAGCATTTT CASSQWDSGNQPQHF TRBJ1-5 TRBD1 NA TRBV4-1
TGTGCCAGCAGCGTAGTAGCGGGAAGCACAGATACGCAGTATTTT CASSVVAGSTDTQYF TRBJ2-3 TRBD2 NA TRBV9
TGTGCCAGCAGTATCACCAGTCAAACTCAGCCCCAGCATTTT CASSITSQTQPQHF TRBJ1-5 NA NA TRBV6-2/TRBV6-3
TGTGCCAGCAGCGGGGGGAGCTATCAGCCCCAGCATTTT CASSGGSYQPQHF TRBJ1-5 NA NA TRBV7-9
TGTGCCAGCAGCTTAGTTACAGGGATGGATGGCTACACCTTC CASSLVTGMDGYTF TRBJ1-2 NA NA TRBV11-2
TGTGCCAGCAGTGAATTGAAGGGGGCGATGGACACCGGGGAGCTGTTTTTT CASSELKGAMDTGELFF TRBJ2-2 TRBD1 NA TRBV25-1
TGCGCCAGCAGCCCAGGGGGCGCATACTATGGCTACACCTTC CASSPGGAYYGYTF TRBJ1-2 TRBD1 NA TRBV4-3
TGTGCCAGCAGCACGTTGTGGGCCCTCCCTACTAGCACAGATACGCAGTATTTT CASSTLWALPTSTDTQYF TRBJ2-3 NA NA TRBV7-2